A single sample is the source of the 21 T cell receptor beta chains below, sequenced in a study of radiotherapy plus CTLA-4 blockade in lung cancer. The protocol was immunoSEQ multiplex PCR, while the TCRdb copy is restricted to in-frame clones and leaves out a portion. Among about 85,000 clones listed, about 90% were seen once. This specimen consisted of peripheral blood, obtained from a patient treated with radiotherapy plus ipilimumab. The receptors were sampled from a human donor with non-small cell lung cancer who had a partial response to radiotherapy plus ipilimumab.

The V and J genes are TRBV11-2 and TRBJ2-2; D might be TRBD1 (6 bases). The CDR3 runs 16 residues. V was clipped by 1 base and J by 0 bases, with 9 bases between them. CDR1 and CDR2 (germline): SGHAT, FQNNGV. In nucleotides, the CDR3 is TGTGCCAGCAGCTTAGTGGGGACACCGAACACCGGGGAGCTGTTTTTT. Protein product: CASSLVGTPNTGELFF. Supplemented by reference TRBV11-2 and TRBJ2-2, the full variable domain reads EAGVAQSPRYKIIEKRQSVAFWCNPISGHATLYWYQQILGQGPKLLIQFQNNGVVDDSQLPKDRFSAERLKGVDSTLKIQPAKLEDSAVYLCASSLVGTPNTGELFFGEGSRLTVL.

The CDR3 loop is CASSLTSGSYEQYF. The CDR3 DNA reads as TGTGCCAGCAGTCTTACTAGCGGATCCTACGAGCAGTACTTC. The chain is built from TRBV6-5 and TRBJ2-7; 8 bases are a match to TRBD2. The germline V gene has CDR1 MNHEY and CDR2 SVGAGI. V dropped 5 bases and J dropped 1; count of bases not matched to a gene: 4. The CDR3 has 14 residues.

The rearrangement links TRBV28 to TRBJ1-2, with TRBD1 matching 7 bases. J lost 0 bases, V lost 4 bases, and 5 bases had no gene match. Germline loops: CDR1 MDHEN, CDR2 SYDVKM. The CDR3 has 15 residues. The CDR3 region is CASSSLGTANYGYTF. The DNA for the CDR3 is TGTGCCAGCAGTTCTCTCGGGACAGCTAACTATGGCTACACCTTC.

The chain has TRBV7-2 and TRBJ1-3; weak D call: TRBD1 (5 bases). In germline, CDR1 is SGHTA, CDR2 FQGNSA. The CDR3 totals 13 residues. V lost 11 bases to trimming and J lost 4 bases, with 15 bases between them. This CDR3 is CAGAGGIGNTIYF. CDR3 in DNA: TGTGCCGGTGCGGGGGGTATCGGAAACACCATATATTTT.

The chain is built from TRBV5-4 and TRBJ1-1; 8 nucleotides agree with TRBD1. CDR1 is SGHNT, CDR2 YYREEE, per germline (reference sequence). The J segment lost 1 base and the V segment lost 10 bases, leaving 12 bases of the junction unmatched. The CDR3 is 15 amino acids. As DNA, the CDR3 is TGTGCCGGGGAAGACCGGACAGGGAGGAACACTGAAGCTTTCTTT. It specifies CAGEDRTGRNTEAFF.

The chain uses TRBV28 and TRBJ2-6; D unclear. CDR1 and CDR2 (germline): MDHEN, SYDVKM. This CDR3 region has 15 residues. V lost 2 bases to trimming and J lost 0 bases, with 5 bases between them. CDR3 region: CASSLGPSGANVLTF. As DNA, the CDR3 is TGTGCCAGCAGTTTAGGGCCCTCTGGGGCCAACGTCCTGACTTTC.

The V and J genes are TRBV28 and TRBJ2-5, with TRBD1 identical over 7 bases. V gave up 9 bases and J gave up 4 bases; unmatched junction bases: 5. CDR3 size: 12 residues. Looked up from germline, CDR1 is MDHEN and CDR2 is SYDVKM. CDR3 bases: TGTGCCAGTTACAGGGGCCCAGAGACCCAGTACTTC. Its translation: CASYRGPETQYF.

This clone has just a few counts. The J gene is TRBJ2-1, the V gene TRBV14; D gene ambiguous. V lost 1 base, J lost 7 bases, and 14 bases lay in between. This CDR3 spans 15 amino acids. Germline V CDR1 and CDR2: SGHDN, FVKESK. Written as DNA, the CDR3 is TGTGCCAGCAGCCAAGGATCGGTACGGTCGAATGAGCAGTTCTTC. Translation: CASSQGSVRSNEQFF.

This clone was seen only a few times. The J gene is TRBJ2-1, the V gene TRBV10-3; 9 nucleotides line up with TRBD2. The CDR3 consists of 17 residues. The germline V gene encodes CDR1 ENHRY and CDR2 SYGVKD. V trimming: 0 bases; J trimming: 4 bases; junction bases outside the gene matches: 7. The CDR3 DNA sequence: TGTGCCATCAGTGAGTCGAGGGCTAGCGGGGATTACAATGAGCAGTTCTTC. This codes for CAISESRASGDYNEQFF.

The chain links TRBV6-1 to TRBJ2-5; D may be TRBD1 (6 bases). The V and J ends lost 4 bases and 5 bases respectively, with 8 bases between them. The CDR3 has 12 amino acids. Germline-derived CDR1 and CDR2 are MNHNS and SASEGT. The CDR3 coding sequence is TGTGCCAGCAGTGTGCAGGGGGAGACCCAGTACTTC. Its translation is CASSVQGETQYF.

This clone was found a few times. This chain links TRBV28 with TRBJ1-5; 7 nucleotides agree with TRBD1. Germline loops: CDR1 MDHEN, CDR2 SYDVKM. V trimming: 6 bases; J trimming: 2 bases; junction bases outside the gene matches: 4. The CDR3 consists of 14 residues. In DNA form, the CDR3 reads TGTGCCAGCAGCCATGGACAGGGCAATCAGCCCCAGCATTTT. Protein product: CASSHGQGNQPQHF.

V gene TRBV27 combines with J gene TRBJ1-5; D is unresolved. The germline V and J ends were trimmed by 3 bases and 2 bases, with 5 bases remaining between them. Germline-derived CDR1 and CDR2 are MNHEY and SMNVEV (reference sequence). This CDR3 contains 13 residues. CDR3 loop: CASSFGGNQPQHF. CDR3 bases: TGTGCCAGCAGTTTCGGGGGCAATCAGCCCCAGCATTTT.

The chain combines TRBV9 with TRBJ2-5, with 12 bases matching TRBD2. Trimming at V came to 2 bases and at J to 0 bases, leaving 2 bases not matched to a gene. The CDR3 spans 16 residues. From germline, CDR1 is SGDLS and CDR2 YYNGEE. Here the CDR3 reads CASSVGTSGYQETQYF. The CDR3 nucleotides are TGTGCCAGCAGCGTGGGGACTAGCGGGTACCAAGAGACCCAGTACTTC.

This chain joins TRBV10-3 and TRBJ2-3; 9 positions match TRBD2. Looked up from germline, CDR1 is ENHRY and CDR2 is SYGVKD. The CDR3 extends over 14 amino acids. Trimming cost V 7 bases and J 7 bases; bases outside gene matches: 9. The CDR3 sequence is CAIMEREVLYTQYF. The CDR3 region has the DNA TGTGCCATCATGGAGCGGGAGGTTTTGTATACGCAGTATTTT.

The CDR3 sequence: CASSPGSGGQPQHF. The CDR3 DNA reads as TGTGCCAGCTCACCCGGGTCGGGGGGCCAGCCCCAGCATTTT. The chain couples TRBV18 to TRBJ1-5; tentatively, D is TRBD1 (6 bases). The CDR3 has 14 amino acids. Germline CDR1 KGHSH, CDR2 LQKENI. The ends were cut back, 3 bases at V and 7 bases at J, with 13 bases in the middle.

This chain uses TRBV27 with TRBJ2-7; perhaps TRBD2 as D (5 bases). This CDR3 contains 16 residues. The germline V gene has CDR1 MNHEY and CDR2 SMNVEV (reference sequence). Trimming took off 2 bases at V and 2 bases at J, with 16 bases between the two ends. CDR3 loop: CASSLQGRGIAYEQYF. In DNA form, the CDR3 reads TGTGCCAGCAGTTTACAAGGCCGGGGAATTGCCTACGAGCAGTACTTC.

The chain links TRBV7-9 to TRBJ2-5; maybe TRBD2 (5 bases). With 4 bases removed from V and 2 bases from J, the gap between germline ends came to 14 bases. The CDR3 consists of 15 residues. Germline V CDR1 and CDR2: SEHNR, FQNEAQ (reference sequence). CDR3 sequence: CASSSKMDFQETQYF. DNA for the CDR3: TGTGCCAGCAGCTCAAAAATGGACTTTCAAGAGACCCAGTACTTC.

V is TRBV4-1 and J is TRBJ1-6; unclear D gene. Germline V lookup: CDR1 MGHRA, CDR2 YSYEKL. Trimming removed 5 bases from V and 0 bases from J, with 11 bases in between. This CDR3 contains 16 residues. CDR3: CASSGRRGSYNSPLHF. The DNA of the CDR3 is TGCGCCAGCAGCGGCCGCCGGGGCTCCTATAATTCACCCCTCCACTTT.

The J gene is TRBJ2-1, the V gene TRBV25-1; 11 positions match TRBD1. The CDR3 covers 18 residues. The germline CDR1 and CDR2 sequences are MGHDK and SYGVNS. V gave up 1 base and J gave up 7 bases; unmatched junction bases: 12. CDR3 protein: CASSELGGPGQGGNEQFF. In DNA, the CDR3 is TGTGCCAGCAGTGAATTGGGGGGGCCGGGACAGGGGGGTAATGAGCAGTTCTTC.

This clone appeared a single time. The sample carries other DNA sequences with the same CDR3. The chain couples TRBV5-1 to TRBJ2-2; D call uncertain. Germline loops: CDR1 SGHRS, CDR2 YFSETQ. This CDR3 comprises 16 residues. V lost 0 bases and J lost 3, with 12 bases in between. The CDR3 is CASSLGLAEDTGELFF. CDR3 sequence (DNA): TGCGCCAGCAGCTTGGGTTTGGCAGAAGACACCGGGGAGCTGTTTTTT.

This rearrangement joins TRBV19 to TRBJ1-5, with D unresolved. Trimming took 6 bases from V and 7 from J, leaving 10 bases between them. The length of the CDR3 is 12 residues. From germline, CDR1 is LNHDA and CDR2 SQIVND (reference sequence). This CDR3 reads CASRSPGQPQHF. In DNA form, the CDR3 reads TGTGCCAGTAGGTCCCCCGGGCAGCCCCAGCATTTT.